The subject of this entry is one TCR beta chain. It lacks a known antigen. Base qualities are not provided; no much larger clone lies one nucleotide away. The donors were healthy, HIV-negative adults with no recently reported acute infections or vaccinations. Only Caucasian adults living in Nashville, Tennessee, USA were represented among the donors. CD4+ T cells were enriched by magnetic negative selection; naive cells were then positively selected on CD45RA, and the negative fraction formed the memory subset. After blood collection by leukapheresis, PBMCs were isolated using Ficoll-Histopaque density gradient centrifugation and then cryopreserved in the vapor phase of liquid nitrogen. Purity and quantity of every magnetically sorted T cell population were checked by analytical flow cytometry. Genomic DNA was isolated from every sorted fraction and measured by UV absorbance on a Nanodrop 2000c. TCR CDR3 regions were amplified from genomic DNA by multiplex PCR using the deep immunoSEQ assay. Genomic DNA extracted from each cell subset was distributed evenly over all wells of several immunoSEQ 96-well plates, and each plate served as one replicate. For sorted subsets, around 200 ng genomic DNA, equal to about 30,000 T cell genomes, was loaded into each replicate PCR. The purified libraries were quantified using a Qubit 3.0 fluorometer, sized with a Bioanalyzer 2100, and then quantified again using the KAPA Library Quantification kit. A separate single-read 150-cycle Illumina NextSeq 550 flow cell was used to sequence each immunoSEQ 96-well plate. For the original study's pipeline: Because the immunoSEQ output held only junctional sequences and lacked quality scores, the filtering could not match the filtering applied to full-length reads. Sequences were annotated with PyIR, a Python wrapper for IgBLAST v1.9, and V/J genes and CDR3 were assigned using IMGT germline references. Reads were removed for weak V/J assignments (E-value above 1e-6), missing CDR3, stop codons, out-of-frame junctions, or ambiguous translated residues. A V3J clonotype was defined by an identical inferred V gene, J gene, and CDR3 amino acid sequence. Percentage overlap between repertoires was computed as shared unique clonotypes divided by the size of the smaller repertoire. Richness of each repertoire was evaluated using RTK rarefaction, the Chao1 estimator, and Recon v2.1 estimates of unobserved clonotypes. OLGA was used to compute generation probabilities for all TCRbeta clonotypes that the gDNA method yielded from a few donors. This is the immuneACCESS table as TCRdb keeps it, with only in-frame sequences that have V and J called. A part of the clones is gone; compared with another copy, unresolved V genes explain less than half, and the rest is unexplained. V and J calls and clone size are those listed in that table; D and trimming were worked out from the DNA. This sample is represented by roughly 1,100,000 clones; 70% to 80% of them were singletons. The ten largest make up approximately 1.5% of the sample.

Trimmed from V: 5 bases; trimmed from J: 2 bases; junction bases lacking a gene match: 8. Including cysteine and phenylalanine, the CDR3 has 16 amino acids. Only CDR3 DNA is held: 48 bases, read in frame from base 1. The germline V gene (reference sequence) gives CDR1 as WNHNN and CDR2 as SYGVQD. The entry originates in a study of shared clonotypes between healthy human individuals (dated by TCRdb to about 2020). As for the study more broadly: The cohort comprised two women and a few men aged 18 to 49 years. To increase sequencing depth and limit assay-specific biases, different laboratories used diverse techniques to prepare libraries and sequence TCR repertoires. Per donor, three plates each were used for CD4 naive and CD4 memory, two for CD8 naive, and one for CD8 memory. The study deeply sequenced blood TCR repertoires of about 5 healthy adults to estimate repertoire size and the extent of clonotype sharing between individuals. Between about 0.8 and 9 billion PBMCs per donor were obtained by leukapheresis.

Study-wide conclusions, independent of this receptor: Clonotypes shared by all four sorted-subset donors showed higher generation probabilities than non-shared clonotypes. When four donors were compared, the shared fraction of clonotypes was 5% to 6.5% for naive CD4, about 4% for naive CD8, about 2.4% for memory CD4, and 0.35% to 0.5% for memory CD8. Estimated clonotype richness was generally larger for naive than for memory subsets. Based on pairwise subsampling, the degree of clonotype sharing among donors was expected to be affected by sequencing depth. Sampling was restricted to blood, and TCR repertoires in tissue are likely to differ from TCR repertoires in blood. Even with the large sequencing depth, rarefaction of the sorted-subset datasets indicated that sequencing was incomplete. Because the study included a small number of donors, the genetic and exposure-history diversity represented was limited.

Sample: memory CD4+ T cells sorted from blood. The cell subset or site label of this sample denotes: CD45RA-negative fraction. The rearrangement combines TRBV10-1 with TRBJ2-3; 9 bases in the middle match TRBD2. This sequence was found in a man younger than 35 in good health. CDR3 loop: CASSFSSGEPTDTQYF. The nucleotides read TGCGCCAGCAGTTTCTCTAGCGGGGAACCCACAGATACGCAGTATTTT.